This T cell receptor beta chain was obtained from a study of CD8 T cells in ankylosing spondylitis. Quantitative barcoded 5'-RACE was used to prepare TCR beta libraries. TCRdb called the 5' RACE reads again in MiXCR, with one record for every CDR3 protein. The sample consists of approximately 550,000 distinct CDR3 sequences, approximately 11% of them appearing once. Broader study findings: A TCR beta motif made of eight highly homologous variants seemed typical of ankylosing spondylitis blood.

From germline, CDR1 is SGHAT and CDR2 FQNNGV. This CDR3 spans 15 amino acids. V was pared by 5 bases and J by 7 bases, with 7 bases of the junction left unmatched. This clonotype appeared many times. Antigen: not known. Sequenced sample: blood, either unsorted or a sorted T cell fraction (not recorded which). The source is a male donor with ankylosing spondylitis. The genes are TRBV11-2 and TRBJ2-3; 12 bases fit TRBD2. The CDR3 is CASSPGLAGENTQYF. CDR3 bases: TGTGCCAGCAGCCCGGGACTAGCGGGCGAGAATACGCAGTATTTT.